This record covers a single TCR beta chain. No antigen is known for it. TCRdb keeps only in-frame clones here, not all; method: immunoSEQ multiplex PCR. The table lists tens of thousands of clones, around four fifths of them singletons. Genomic DNA (roughly 2 micrograms) was obtained from cryopreserved PBMCs for construction of TCR beta libraries. This specimen belongs to a study of cytotoxic CD8 clonotypes in ibrutinib-treated CLL. Whole-study results and caveats: Clonotypes that were public were uncommon, and they contracted or stayed stable on treatment.

This receptor was taken from a human donor with chronic lymphocytic leukemia. Sequences were derived from PBMCs, sampled after 24 months of ibrutinib treatment.

The CDR3: CASSLEGTDTEAFF. The CDR3 DNA reads as TGTGCCAGCAGCTTGGAGGGTACAGACACTGAAGCTTTCTTT. The chain uses TRBV5-4 and TRBJ1-1; the D is unclear. The CDR3 is 14 residues long. V lost 0 bases to trimming and J lost 3 bases, with 9 bases between them. Germline CDR1 reads SGHNT; CDR2 reads YYREEE (reference sequence).